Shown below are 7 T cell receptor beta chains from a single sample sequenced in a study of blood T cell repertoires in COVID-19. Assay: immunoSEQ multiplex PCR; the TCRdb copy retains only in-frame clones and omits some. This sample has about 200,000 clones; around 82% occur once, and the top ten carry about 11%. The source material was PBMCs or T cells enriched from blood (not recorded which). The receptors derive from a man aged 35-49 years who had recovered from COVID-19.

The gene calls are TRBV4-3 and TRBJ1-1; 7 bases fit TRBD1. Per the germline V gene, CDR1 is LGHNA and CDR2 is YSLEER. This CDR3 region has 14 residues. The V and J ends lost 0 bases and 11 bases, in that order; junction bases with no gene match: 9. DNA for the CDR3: TGCGCCAGCAGCCAAGATAAGGCAGGGGGGCGGGCTTTCTTT. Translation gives CASSQDKAGGRAFF.

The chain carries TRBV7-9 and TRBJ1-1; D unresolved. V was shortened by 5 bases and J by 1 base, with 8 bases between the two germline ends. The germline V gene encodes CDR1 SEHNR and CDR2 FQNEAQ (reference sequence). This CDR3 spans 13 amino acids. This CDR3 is CASSPHKNTEAFF. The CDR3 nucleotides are TGTGCCAGCAGCCCTCACAAGAACACTGAAGCTTTCTTT.

The CDR3 region has the DNA TGTGCCAGCAGCCAGCAGAGGGGGAGCACAGATACGCAGTATTTT. Translated: CASSQQRGSTDTQYF. This chain connects TRBV4-2 to TRBJ2-3; maybe TRBD1 (6 bases). Germline CDR1 and CDR2: LGHNA and YNFKEQ. This CDR3 comprises 15 residues. V lost 3 bases to trimming and J lost 0 bases, with 10 bases between them.

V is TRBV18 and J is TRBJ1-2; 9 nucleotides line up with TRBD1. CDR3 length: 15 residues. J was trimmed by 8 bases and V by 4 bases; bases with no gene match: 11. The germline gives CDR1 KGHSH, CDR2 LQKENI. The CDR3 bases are TGTGCCAGCTCACAACCGGGACAGGGCCTAGAGGGCTACACCTTC. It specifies CASSQPGQGLEGYTF.

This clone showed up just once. The CDR3 nucleotides read TGTGCCAGCAGAAGCCAGGGGGCCCCCTACGAGCAGTACTTC. This codes for CASRSQGAPYEQYF. This chain joins TRBV6-5 and TRBJ2-7; 8 nucleotides align to TRBD1. J gave up 2 bases and V 6 bases, and 6 bases lay outside the gene matches. The germline gives CDR1 MNHEY, CDR2 SVGAGI. CDR3 length equals 14 residues.

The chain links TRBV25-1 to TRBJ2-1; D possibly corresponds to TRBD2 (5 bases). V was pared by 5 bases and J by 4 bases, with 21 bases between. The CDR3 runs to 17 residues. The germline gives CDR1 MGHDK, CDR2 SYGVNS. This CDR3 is CASSPRHSTGVYNEQFF. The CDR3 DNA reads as TGTGCCAGCAGTCCAAGGCACAGCACCGGGGTGTACAATGAGCAGTTCTTC.

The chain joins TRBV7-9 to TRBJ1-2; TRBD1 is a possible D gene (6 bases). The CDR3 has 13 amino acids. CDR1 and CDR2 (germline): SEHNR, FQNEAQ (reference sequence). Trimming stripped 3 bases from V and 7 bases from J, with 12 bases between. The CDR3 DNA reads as TGTGCCAGCAGCTTGGGGGACATGGCTGGCTACACCTTC. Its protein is CASSLGDMAGYTF.